One and the same sample provided the 22 T cell receptor beta chains below, sequenced in a study of patients and donors after allogeneic stem cell transplantation. TCRdb recomputed calls from the RT-PCR reads with MiXCR, one row per CDR3 protein. The data contain roughly 960,000 distinct CDR3 sequences, 18% of them seen just once; the ten biggest clones take up about 6%. The material sequenced was blood, either unsorted or a sorted T cell fraction (not recorded which). The origin of the receptors is a human donor who was either an allogeneic HSCT recipient or a stem cell or donor lymphocyte infusion donor (not recorded which). It is not recorded whose cells these are; they may come from a transplant donor.

V is TRBV7-9 and J is TRBJ1-1; 8 bases map to TRBD1. Germline CDR1 reads SEHNR; CDR2 reads FQNEAQ (reference sequence). The CDR3 is made up of 15 amino acids. V was clipped by 1 base and J by 1 base; unmatched bases: 2. The DNA for the CDR3 is TGTGCCAGCAGCTTAGGACAGGGGCAGAACACTGAAGCTTTCTTT. It yields the protein CASSLGQGQNTEAFF.

This clonotype was picked up a small number of times. The chain uses TRBV12-3 or TRBV12-4 and TRBJ2-5, with D unresolved. V lost 2 bases and J 2 bases, leaving 9 bases between the germline ends. This CDR3 has 14 amino acids. For the CDR3, the DNA is TGTGCCAGCAGTTTAATCCGGCCTCAAGAGACCCAGTACTTC. Translating gives CASSLIRPQETQYF.

V is TRBV7-9 and J is TRBJ1-2; D might be TRBD1 (5 bases). Trimming left V 4 bases short and J 9 bases short, with 12 bases between. CDR3 length equals 12 residues. Germline CDR1 reads SEHNR; CDR2 reads FQNEAQ (reference sequence). This CDR3 reads CASSSAGGSYTF. The CDR3 DNA sequence: TGTGCCAGCAGCTCGGCCGGGGGGAGCTACACCTTC.

The chain uses TRBV7-6 and TRBJ2-1; D perhaps matches TRBD1 (7 bases). The germline gives CDR1 SGHVS, CDR2 FNYEAQ. Trimming removed 5 bases at V and 4 bases at J, with 18 bases between. The CDR3 contains 16 residues. The CDR3 region is CASSPQGEARYNEQFF. The CDR3 DNA follows: TGTGCCAGCAGCCCTCAGGGGGAGGCCCGATACAATGAGCAGTTCTTC.

CDR3 DNA: TGCAGTGCTAGAGACCGCTCATGGGCAGGGGAAAATCAGCCCCAGCATTTT. Encoded protein: CSARDRSWAGENQPQHF. The chain employs TRBV20-1 and TRBJ1-5; a possible D gene is TRBD1 (6 bases). Trimming cost V 0 bases and J 4 bases, with 19 bases left between them. CDR3 length equals 17 residues. The germline CDR1 and CDR2 sequences are DFQATT and SNEGSKA (reference sequence).

This clonotype has more than one count but fewer than ten. The V and J genes are TRBV6-5 and TRBJ2-7; D unresolved. CDR3 size: 16 residues. The V end was cut by 4 bases, the J end by 4 bases, with 20 bases between. CDR1 is MNHEY and CDR2 is SVGAGI in the germline V gene. The CDR3 sequence is CASSSIHPRVSYEQYF. The DNA of the CDR3 is TGTGCCAGCAGTTCGATCCACCCCCGGGTGTCGTACGAGCAGTACTTC.

The chain has TRBV20-1 and TRBJ2-5, with D possibly matching TRBD2 (6 bases). The CDR3 totals 14 residues. The germline V gene encodes CDR1 DFQATT and CDR2 SNEGSKA (reference sequence). V dropped 3 bases and J dropped 1 base, with 12 bases sitting between them. CDR3 bases: TGCAGTGCTAGTGCGGTTAGCGGCCAAGAGACCCAGTACTTC. It encodes CSASAVSGQETQYF.

This sequence joins TRBV6-1 and TRBJ1-5, with a tentative D call TRBD1 (6 bases). V was cut by 2 bases and J by 7 bases, with 15 bases left in between. CDR1 and CDR2 (germline): MNHNS, SASEGT. The CDR3 runs 15 residues. The CDR3 loop is CASSEIGGYGQPQHF. The CDR3 DNA reads TGTGCCAGCAGTGAAATAGGGGGTTATGGACAGCCCCAGCATTTT.

The chain employs TRBV7-6 and TRBJ2-5; D is perhaps TRBD2 (6 bases). The germline V gene has CDR1 SGHVS and CDR2 FNYEAQ. This CDR3 contains 14 residues. Trimming removed 4 bases from V and 4 bases from J, with 13 bases in between. The CDR3 coding sequence is TGTGCCAGCAGCTACGGGACTGGCCTAGAGACCCAGTACTTC. Translation: CASSYGTGLETQYF.

This clonotype turned up a few times. The J gene is TRBJ2-7, the V gene TRBV20-1, with 11 bases lining up with TRBD2. Per germline, CDR1 DFQATT and CDR2 SNEGSKA (reference sequence). Germline trimming cut 6 bases from V and 0 bases from J; bases unmatched to any gene: 7. CDR3 length equals 15 residues. The CDR3 sequence is CSAKSGTSGSYEQYF. DNA of the CDR3: TGCAGTGCAAAGTCCGGGACTAGCGGCTCCTACGAGCAGTACTTC.

This clonotype was counted a few times. The rearrangement joins TRBV30 to TRBJ1-2; 8 bases agree with TRBD1. J was trimmed by 14 bases and V by 2 bases; bases with no gene match: 7. Looked up from germline, CDR1 is GTSNPN and CDR2 is SVGIG (reference sequence). This CDR3 contains 11 residues. CDR3 sequence (DNA): TGTGCCTGGAGTCGACAGGGGAAAGAAACCTTC. This gives the protein CAWSRQGKETF.

The chain recombines TRBV11-3 with TRBJ1-1; D is unclear. This CDR3 contains 17 residues. The V and J ends lost 3 bases and 0 bases respectively, with 17 bases between them. Per the germline V gene, CDR1 is SGHNT and CDR2 is YENEEA. Written as DNA, the CDR3 is TGTGCCAGCAGCTTCGGCCCCCAGGAGGAGGTGAACACTGAAGCTTTCTTT. It codes for CASSFGPQEEVNTEAFF. Full variable domain (outside the CDR3, taken from reference TRBV11-3 and TRBJ1-1): EAGVVQSPRYKIIEKKQPVAFWCNPISGHNTLYWYLQNLGQGPELLIRYENEEAVDDSQLPKDRFSAERLKGVDSTLKIQPAELGDSAVYLCASSFGPQEEVNTEAFFGQGTRLTVV.

V usage is TRBV14 and J usage is TRBJ2-7, with D unclear. CDR1 SGHDN and CDR2 FVKESK come from the germline V gene. The CDR3 runs 12 residues. V lost 3 bases and J lost 5, with 8 bases in between. The CDR3 nucleotides are TGTGCCAGCAGCCAGTTTGTGAACGAGCAGTACTTC. Amino acid sequence: CASSQFVNEQYF.

The chain joins TRBV27 to TRBJ1-2; D is possibly TRBD1 (6 bases). This CDR3 spans 15 amino acids. V gave up 3 bases and J gave up 0 bases, with 11 bases separating them. The germline V gene has CDR1 MNHEY and CDR2 SMNVEV (reference sequence). The CDR3 nucleotides are TGTGCCAGCAGTTTTACAGGGAAAACTAACTATGGCTACACCTTC. Translated, it gives CASSFTGKTNYGYTF.

This clonotype was picked up a small number of times. This chain connects TRBV7-2 to TRBJ1-6, with D possibly TRBD1 on 6 matching bases. The CDR3 is 16 residues long. Looked up from germline, CDR1 is SGHTA and CDR2 is FQGNSA. V was shortened by 4 bases and J by 9 bases, with 19 bases between the two germline ends. In nucleotides, the CDR3 is TGTGCCAGCAGCTCCGGGACAAAGGTCGGACTTTCACCCCTCCACTTT. It is translated as CASSSGTKVGLSPLHF.

The chain employs TRBV20-1 and TRBJ2-1; unclear D gene. Germline V gene lookup returns CDR1 DFQATT and CDR2 SNEGSKA (reference sequence). There are 14 residues in the CDR3. V was pared by 3 bases and J by 0 bases, with 9 bases between. The CDR3 loop is CSARVVSSYNEQFF. CDR3 DNA: TGCAGTGCTAGGGTGGTTAGCTCCTACAATGAGCAGTTCTTC.

In this sample, this clonotype turned up a few times. The chain combines TRBV7-9 with TRBJ2-2, with a tentative D call TRBD1 (6 bases). The CDR3 sequence is 15 residues long. Trimming left V 6 bases short and J 1 base short, with 12 bases between. In germline, CDR1 is SEHNR, CDR2 FQNEAQ (reference sequence). The CDR3 DNA reads TGTGCCAGCAGAGAGGGGGTTCAGAACACCGGGGAGCTGTTTTTT. Protein: CASREGVQNTGELFF. Full variable domain (outside the CDR3, taken from reference TRBV7-9 and TRBJ2-2): DTGVSQNPRHKITKRGQNVTFRCDPISEHNRLYWYRQTLGQGPEFLTYFQNEAQLEKSRLLSDRFSAERPKGSFSTLEIQRTEQGDSAMYLCASREGVQNTGELFFGEGSRLTVL.

This clonotype showed up just a few times. J is TRBJ2-1 and V is TRBV5-1; D is undetermined. Trimming pared 0 bases from V and 7 bases from J, leaving 11 bases between. The CDR3 runs to 14 residues. Germline CDR1 reads SGHRS; CDR2 reads YFSETQ. Written as DNA, the CDR3 is TGCGCCAGCAGCTTGGAGGCATTAACGAATGAGCAGTTCTTC. Its translation is CASSLEALTNEQFF.

V is TRBV4-1 and J is TRBJ2-1; D is possibly TRBD2 (5 bases). V dropped 8 bases and J dropped 8 bases, with 19 bases sitting between them. The CDR3 contains 14 residues. Germline V gene data show CDR1 as MGHRA and CDR2 as YSYEKL. The CDR3 region is CASAMREYGDEQFF. In DNA, the CDR3 is TGCGCCAGCGCAATGAGGGAATACGGGGATGAGCAGTTCTTC.

This clonotype turned up a few times. The J gene is TRBJ2-5, the V gene TRBV15; D is uncertain. Germline loops: CDR1 LNHNV, CDR2 YYDKDF (reference sequence). This CDR3 contains 13 residues. Trimming removed 1 base at V and 5 bases at J, with 8 bases between. In DNA, the CDR3 is TGTGCCACCAGCAGAGTGGTTTTGGAGACCCAGTACTTC. The encoded protein is CATSRVVLETQYF.

This chain uses TRBV20-1 with TRBJ2-2; D is possibly TRBD1 (7 bases). V was pared by 0 bases and J by 4 bases, with 18 bases between. Germline CDR1 and CDR2: DFQATT and SNEGSKA (reference sequence). The CDR3 runs 17 residues. The CDR3 spells CSARDGGGTDLTGELFF. The CDR3 region has the DNA TGCAGTGCTAGAGATGGTGGAGGGACAGACCTCACCGGGGAGCTGTTTTTT.

This clonotype was seen only a few times. This sequence joins TRBV19 and TRBJ1-1, with D uncertain. Germline V gene sequence: CDR1 LNHDA, CDR2 SQIVND (reference sequence). Between the trimmed V and J ends, which lost 7 bases and 4 bases, there was a span of 10 bases. CDR3 length equals 12 residues. CDR3 sequence (DNA): TGTGCCAGTACCCGAGGGTTCACTGAAGCTTTCTTT. This codes for CASTRGFTEAFF.